This T cell receptor (beta chain) was identified during a study of radiation and T cells in renal cell carcinoma. Overall study: Nephrectomy followed 15 Gy stereotactic body radiation by 4 weeks.

The time point denotes: baseline pretreatment blood. Treatment noted: 15 Gy SBRT to primary tumor, nephrectomy 4 weeks later. Germline V gene lookup returns CDR1 MNHEY and CDR2 SVGAGI. The length of the CDR3 is 14 residues. The V segment lost 5 bases and the J segment 4 bases; nucleotides outside the gene matches: 1. Clones were read by immunoSEQ multiplex PCR, and TCRdb kept only the in-frame ones, dropping some. The table has about 130,000 clones, about 88% seen once; the top ten hold about 11%. The sequence was obtained from a woman between 50 and 59 years old with renal cell carcinoma. The sample in question was blood, obtained from a patient whose treatment included radiotherapy and nephrectomy. The chain has TRBV6-5 and TRBJ2-3; 12 nucleotides match TRBD2. CDR3 residues: CASSRLAGADTQYF. The CDR3 DNA reads TGTGCCAGCAGTAGACTAGCGGGGGCAGATACGCAGTATTTT.